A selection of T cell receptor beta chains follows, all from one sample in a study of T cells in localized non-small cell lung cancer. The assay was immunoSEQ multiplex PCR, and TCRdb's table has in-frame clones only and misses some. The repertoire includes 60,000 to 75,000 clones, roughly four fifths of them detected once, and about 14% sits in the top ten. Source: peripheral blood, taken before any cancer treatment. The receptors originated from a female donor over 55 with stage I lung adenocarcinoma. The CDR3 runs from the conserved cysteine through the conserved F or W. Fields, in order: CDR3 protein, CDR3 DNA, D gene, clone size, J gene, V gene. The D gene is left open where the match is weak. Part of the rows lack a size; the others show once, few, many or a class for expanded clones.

CASSPSVSTGELFF TGTGCCAGCAGCCCTAGCGTATCCACCGGGGAGCTGTTTTTT NA NA TRBJ2-2 TRBV11-3
CASSPRTGALSGANVLTF TGTGCCAGCTCACCCAGAACCGGGGCCTTAAGTGGGGCCAACGTCCTGACTTTC NA NA TRBJ2-6 TRBV18
CASRPGGGNQPQHF TGTGCCAGCAGGCCTGGGGGAGGTAATCAGCCCCAGCATTTT NA NA TRBJ1-5 TRBV6-6
CASSPQGQGLGNTIYF TGTGCCAGCAGTCCCCAGGGACAGGGTCTTGGAAACACCATATATTTT TRBD1 NA TRBJ1-3 TRBV6-6
CASSLRAALSYEQYF TGTGCCAGCAGCTTACGAGCGGCCCTATCCTACGAGCAGTACTTC NA NA TRBJ2-7 TRBV11-2
CASSLEGQNYGYTF TGCGCCAGCAGCTTGGAGGGACAGAACTATGGCTACACCTTC TRBD1 NA TRBJ1-2 TRBV5-1
CASSSRRTDTQYF TGTGCCAGCAGCTCGAGACGCACAGATACGCAGTATTTT NA NA TRBJ2-3 TRBV7-3
CASSTGLAGFTYNEQFF TGTGCCAGCAGCACAGGACTAGCGGGTTTTACCTACAATGAGCAGTTCTTC TRBD2 NA TRBJ2-1 TRBV5-6
CASSGYYEQYF TGTGCCAGCTCGGGGTATTACGAGCAGTACTTC NA NA TRBJ2-7 TRBV6-5
CASSRSGFSYEQYF TGCGCCAGCAGTCGATCGGGTTTCTCCTACGAGCAGTACTTC NA NA TRBJ2-7 TRBV23-1
CASARAQGEGETQYF TGTGCCAGCGCGCGGGCCCAGGGTGAAGGAGAGACCCAGTACTTC NA NA TRBJ2-5 TRBV7-9
CASSSLVGVPDTQYF TGTGCCAGCAGTTCTTTAGTGGGGGTCCCAGATACGCAGTATTTT NA NA TRBJ2-3 TRBV27
CASTRTGPYNEQFF TGTGCCAGCACCCGGACAGGACCCTACAATGAGCAGTTCTTC TRBD1 NA TRBJ2-1 TRBV6-1
CASSLERNTEAFF TGTGCCAGCAGCTTAGAAAGGAACACTGAAGCTTTCTTT NA NA TRBJ1-1 TRBV7-9
CASSLPPHKLESYNEQFF TGTGCCAGCAGCCTTCCCCCGCACAAACTGGAGTCCTACAATGAGCAGTTCTTC NA NA TRBJ2-1 TRBV2
CASSDRGRGWGEKLFF TGCGCCAGCAGTGACCGAGGAAGGGGCTGGGGCGAAAAACTGTTTTTT NA NA TRBJ1-4 TRBV10-2
CASSIQTGSGLSNQPQHF TGTGCCAGTAGTATTCAGACTGGAAGCGGGCTTAGCAATCAGCCCCAGCATTTT NA NA TRBJ1-5 TRBV19
CASSAFKTGRETQYF TGTGCCAGCAGTGCTTTTAAGACAGGGAGGGAGACCCAGTACTTC NA NA TRBJ2-5 TRBV25-1
CASSNRYSNQPQHF TGTGCCAGTAGTAACCGATATAGCAATCAGCCCCAGCATTTT NA NA TRBJ1-5 TRBV19
CAWTLGLAGGLDTQYF TGTGCCTGGACTTTAGGACTAGCGGGAGGTTTAGATACGCAGTATTTT TRBD2 NA TRBJ2-3 TRBV30
CASSVSRLGEKLFF TGTGCCAGTAGTGTATCGAGACTGGGTGAAAAACTGTTTTTT NA NA TRBJ1-4 TRBV19
CASSITGTGSYEQYF TGTGCCAGCAGCATAACCGGGACAGGATCCTACGAGCAGTACTTC TRBD1 NA TRBJ2-7 TRBV11-2
CASSVAEGSGELFF TGTGCCAGCAGCGTAGCGGAGGGATCCGGGGAGCTGTTTTTT NA NA TRBJ2-2 TRBV9
CASSLRPAGYTQYF TGTGCCAGCAGCTTAAGGCCGGCTGGTTATACGCAGTATTTT NA NA TRBJ2-3 TRBV7-9
CASSLAGGLTEAFF TGTGCCAGCAGCTTAGCGGGGGGGTTAACTGAAGCTTTCTTT NA NA TRBJ1-1 TRBV7-9
CASSFDRDYNEQFF TGTGCCAGCAGCTTCGATCGGGACTACAATGAGCAGTTCTTC NA NA TRBJ2-1 TRBV7-2
CASSLGGQGAYTQYF TGTGCCAGCAGCTTAGGGGGACAGGGGGCATATACGCAGTATTTT TRBD1 NA TRBJ2-3 TRBV11-3
CASSVGPLNYGYTF TGTGCCAGCAGTGTGGGACCGCTTAACTATGGCTACACCTTC NA NA TRBJ1-2 TRBV2
CASSIRRQADTQYF TGTGCCAGTAGTATACGGCGGCAGGCAGATACGCAGTATTTT NA NA TRBJ2-3 TRBV19
CASSLQENTEAFF TGTGCCAGCAGCTTACAGGAGAACACTGAAGCTTTCTTT NA NA TRBJ1-1 TRBV7-3
CASSRLDSQPQHF TGTGCCAGCAGCCGCCTGGACAGTCAGCCCCAGCATTTT NA once TRBJ1-5 TRBV2
CASSDPGLRAFF TGTGCCAGCAGTGATCCAGGGCTCCGGGCTTTCTTT NA NA TRBJ1-1 TRBV6-1
CASSLVGDTEAFF TGTGCCAGCAGCTTAGTTGGAGACACTGAAGCTTTCTTT NA NA TRBJ1-1 TRBV7-9
CASSEETGRNQPQHF TGTGCCAGCAGTGAAGAGACAGGGCGGAATCAGCCCCAGCATTTT TRBD1 few TRBJ1-5 TRBV6-1
CASSLDGGGQAYGYTF TGTGCCAGCAGCTTAGACGGGGGAGGGCAGGCCTATGGCTACACCTTC NA NA TRBJ1-2 TRBV7-9
CASSTWGLRGDTQYF TGTGCCAGTAGTACCTGGGGCCTGAGAGGAGATACGCAGTATTTT NA NA TRBJ2-3 TRBV19
CASSPGDRERSEAFF TGTGCCAGCTCACCAGGGGACAGGGAGAGATCTGAAGCTTTCTTT TRBD1 few TRBJ1-1 TRBV18
CASSLGGVGNYNEQFF TGTGCCAGCAGCTTAGGCGGGGTAGGGAACTACAATGAGCAGTTCTTC NA NA TRBJ2-1 TRBV13
CASSPLDGGAEAFF TGTGCCAGCTCACCACTCGACGGGGGGGCTGAAGCTTTCTTT NA NA TRBJ1-1 TRBV18
CASTSRRANTGELFF TGTGCCAGTACCAGCAGGAGGGCTAACACCGGGGAGCTGTTTTTT NA NA TRBJ2-2 TRBV19
CASSMTGGSEAFF TGTGCCAGTAGTATGACAGGGGGCTCTGAAGCTTTCTTT TRBD1 NA TRBJ1-1 TRBV19
CASRMDGRAGNTIYF TGTGCCAGTAGAATGGACGGCAGGGCTGGAAACACCATATATTTT NA NA TRBJ1-3 TRBV19